The clone carrying this T cell receptor (beta chain) has only a few counts. In TCRdb, the RACE reads were re-called with MiXCR into one record per CDR3 protein. Of under 70,000 distinct CDR3 sequences detected, approximately 10% appear once; the ten largest clones hold approximately 3.9%. Indicated time point: pre-sensitization, week 0. Treatment described: therapeutic diphenylcyclopropenone sensitization with weekly scalp DPC. Germline CDR1 reads SGHVS; CDR2 reads FQNEAQ. The V gene end was trimmed by 4 bases and the J gene end by 5 bases; junction bases not matched to a gene: 6. This CDR3 is 14 amino acids long. The data stem from a study of human T cells and chemical hapten exposure.

The TCR was taken from a woman in her forties with alopecia areata. Some clones in this sample may be carry-over from other donors' samples. The starting material was whole blood, obtained in connection with sensitization to the hapten diphenylcyclopropenone (DPC). V usage is TRBV7-8 and J usage is TRBJ2-7, with 9 bases lining up with TRBD1. The CDR3 loop reads CASSYGDRVDEQYF. DNA of the CDR3: TGTGCCAGCAGCTACGGGGACAGGGTGGACGAGCAGTACTTC.